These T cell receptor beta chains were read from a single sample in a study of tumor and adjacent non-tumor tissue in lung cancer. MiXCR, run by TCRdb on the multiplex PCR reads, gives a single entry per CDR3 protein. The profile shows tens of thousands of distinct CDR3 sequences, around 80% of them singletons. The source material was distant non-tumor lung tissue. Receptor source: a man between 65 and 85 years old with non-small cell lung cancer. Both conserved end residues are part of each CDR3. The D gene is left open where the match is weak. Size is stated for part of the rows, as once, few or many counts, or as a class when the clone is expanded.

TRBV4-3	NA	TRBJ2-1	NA	CASSQELTGRRAHEQIF	TGTGCCAGCAGCCAAGAATTGACGGGGAGGAGGGCCCATGAGCAGATCTTC
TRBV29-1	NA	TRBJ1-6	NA	CIVTGAGNSPLHF	TGCATCGTGACTGGGGCAGGCAATTCACCCCTCCACTTT
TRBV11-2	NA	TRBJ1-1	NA	CTSSFANSWNTEGFF	TGTACCAGCAGCTTCGCCAATTCATGGAACACTGAAGGTTTCTTT
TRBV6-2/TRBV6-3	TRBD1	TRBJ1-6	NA	CGSSTGTGRSNSPLHF	TGTGGCAGTAGTACCGGGACAGGGAGATCTAATTCACCCCTCCACTTT
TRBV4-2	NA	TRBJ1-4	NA	CASGQVPLGVVNEKLFF	TGTGCCAGCGGTCAAGTACCGTTGGGGGTAGTTAACGAAAAACTGTTTTTT
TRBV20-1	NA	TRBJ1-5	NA	CSAQVPGDNQPHDF	TGCAGTGCTCAAGTACCCGGGGACAATCAGCCCCACGATTTT
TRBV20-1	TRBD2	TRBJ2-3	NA	CRAKLAPSTDTQYF	TGCAGAGCTAAACTAGCGCCAAGCACAGATACGCAGTATTTT
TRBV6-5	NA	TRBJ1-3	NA	CASSYSFESFGNTIHF	TGTGCCAGTAGTTACTCGTTCGAGAGCTTTGGAAACACCATACATTTT
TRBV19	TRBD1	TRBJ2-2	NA	CASRLGQSNTGELFF	TGTGCCAGTAGGCTGGGACAGTCTAACACCGGGGAGCTGTTCTTT
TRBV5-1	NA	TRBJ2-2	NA	CASSLAAEAGEPFF	TGCGCCAGTAGCTTGGCGGCAGAGGCCGGGGAGCCGTTTTTT
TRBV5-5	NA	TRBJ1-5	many	CASRQGHLSNQPQHF	TGTGCCAGCAGGCAGGGACACCTTAGCAATCAGCCCCAGCATTTT
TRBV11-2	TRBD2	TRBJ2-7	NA	CASKYGGSRYEQYF	TGTGCCAGCAAGTACGGCGGGAGTAGATACGAGCAGTATTTC
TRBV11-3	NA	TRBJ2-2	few	CASSLEGTGELFF	TGTGCCAGCAGCTTGGAGGGCACCGGGGAGCTGTTTTTT
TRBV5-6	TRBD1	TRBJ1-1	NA	CANKQGGGTEAFF	TGTGCCAATAAACAGGGGGGAGGCACTGAAGCTTTCTTT
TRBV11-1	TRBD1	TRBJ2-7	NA	CANSSSGTGTYEQYF	TGTGCCAACAGCTCCTCCGGGACAGGAACATACGAGCAGTACTTC
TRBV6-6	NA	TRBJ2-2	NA	CASRDSGIGELFF	TGTGCCAGCAGAGACAGTGGTATCGGGGAGCTGTTTTTT
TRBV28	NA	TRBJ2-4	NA	CASSLWGGLTKNIQYF	TGTGCCAGCAGTTTATGGGGGGGCTTGACCAAAAACATTCAGTACTTC
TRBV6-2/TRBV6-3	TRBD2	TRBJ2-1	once	CDSRPGGTSSYSYYNEQFF	TGTGACAGCAGACCAGGGGGGACTAGCAGTTACAGCTACTACAATGAGCAGTTCTTC
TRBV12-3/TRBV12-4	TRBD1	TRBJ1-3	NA	CPSIRPGTGIGSGNTIYF	TGTCCCAGCATTCGTCCCGGGACAGGGATAGGCTCTGGAAACACCATATATTTT
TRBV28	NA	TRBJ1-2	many	CASSSFYSYGYTF	TGTGCCAGCAGTTCCTTCTACAGCTATGGCTACACCTTC
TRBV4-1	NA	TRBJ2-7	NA	CVSSRTLAREGDKQYF	TGTGTCAGCAGCCGGACACTAGCGAGAGAGGGGGACAAGCAGTACTTC
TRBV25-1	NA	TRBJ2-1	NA	CANTPPGSYNEKFF	TGTGCCAACACCCCCCCAGGGTCCTACAATGAGAAGTTCTTC
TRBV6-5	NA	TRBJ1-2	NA	CASSYFRGLSGYTF	TGTGCCAGTAGTTATTTTAGGGGGTTGAGTGGCTACACGTTC
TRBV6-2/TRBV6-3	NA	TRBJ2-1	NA	CASSPKVGNLLNEQFF	TGTGCCAGTAGTCCAAAAGTTGGGAATTTGTTGAATGAGCAGTTCTTC
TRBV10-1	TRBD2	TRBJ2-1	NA	CASSPTSGAYNEEFF	TGCGCCAGCAGCCCGACTAGCGGAGCCTACAATGAGGAGTTCTTC
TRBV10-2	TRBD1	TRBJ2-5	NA	CASGHMGQGEETQYF	TGCGCTAGCGGACATATGGGACAGGGAGAAGAGACCCAGTACTTC
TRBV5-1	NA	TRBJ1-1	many	CASSLYWGAEAFF	TGCGCCAGCAGCTTGTATTGGGGAGCTGAAGCTTTCTTT
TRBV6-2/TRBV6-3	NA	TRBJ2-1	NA	CANTRGSFYNEQFF	TGTGCCAACACTCGGGGGTCATTCTACAATGAACAGTTCTTC
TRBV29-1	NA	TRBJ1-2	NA	CSLVPYQSSGEDGYIF	TGCAGCCTTGTCCCCTATCAATCCTCGGGGGAAGATGGCTACATCTTC
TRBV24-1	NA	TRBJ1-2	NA	CAISDPLGLGKNYGYTF	TGTGCCATCAGTGATCCACTCGGACTGGGAAAGAACTATGGCTACACCTTC
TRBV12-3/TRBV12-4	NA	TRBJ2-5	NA	CISSFLEETQYF	TGTATCAGCAGTTTTTTAGAAGAGACCCAGTACTTC
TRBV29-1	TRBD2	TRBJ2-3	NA	CSDAGTSGTHTQYF	TGCAGCGACGCCGGGACTAGCGGCACACATACGCAGTATTTT
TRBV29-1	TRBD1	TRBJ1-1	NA	CGVEELDRENTEAFF	TGCGGCGTTGAAGAACTGGACAGGGAAAACACTGAAGCTTTCTTT
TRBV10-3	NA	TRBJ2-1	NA	CAISENGNSYSEQFF	TGTGCCATCAGTGAGAATGGGAACTCCTACAGTGAGCAGTTCTTC
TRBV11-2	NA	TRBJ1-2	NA	CACNQGLYGYTF	TGTGCCTGCAACCAAGGACTATATGGCTACACCTTC
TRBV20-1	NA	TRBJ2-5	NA	CSARDRAGNAETQYF	TGCAGTGCTAGAGATCGGGCGGGGAATGCGGAGACCCAGTACTTC
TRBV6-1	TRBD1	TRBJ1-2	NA	CASTDRDRNDGGYTF	TGTGCCAGCACCGACCGGGACAGGAACGATGGTGGCTACACCTTC
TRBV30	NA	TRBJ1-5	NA	CAWSVLGGNQPQHF	TGTGCCTGGAGTGTACTTGGTGGCAATCAGCCCCAGCATTTT
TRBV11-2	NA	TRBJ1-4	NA	CTSSLETERIEKLFF	TGTACCAGCAGCTTAGAAACAGAGCGTATTGAAAAGCTGTTTTTT